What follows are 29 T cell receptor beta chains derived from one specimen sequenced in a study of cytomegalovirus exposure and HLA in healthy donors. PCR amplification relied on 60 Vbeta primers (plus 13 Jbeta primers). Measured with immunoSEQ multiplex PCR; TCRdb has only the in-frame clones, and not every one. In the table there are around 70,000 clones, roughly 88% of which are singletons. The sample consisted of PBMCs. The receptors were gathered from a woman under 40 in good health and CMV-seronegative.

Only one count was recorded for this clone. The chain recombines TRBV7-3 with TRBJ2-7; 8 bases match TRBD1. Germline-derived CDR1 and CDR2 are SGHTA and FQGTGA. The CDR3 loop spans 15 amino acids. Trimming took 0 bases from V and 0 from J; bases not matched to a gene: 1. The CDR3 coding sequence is TGTGCCAGCAGCTTAACTGGGACAGGCTCCTACGAGCAGTACTTC. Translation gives CASSLTGTGSYEQYF.

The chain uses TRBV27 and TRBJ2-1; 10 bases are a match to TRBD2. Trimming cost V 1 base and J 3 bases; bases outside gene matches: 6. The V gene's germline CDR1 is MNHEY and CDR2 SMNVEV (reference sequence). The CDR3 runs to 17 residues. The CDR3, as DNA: TGTGCCAGCAGTTTATTTCCCAGCGGGAGGGTCTACAATGAGCAGTTCTTC. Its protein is CASSLFPSGRVYNEQFF.

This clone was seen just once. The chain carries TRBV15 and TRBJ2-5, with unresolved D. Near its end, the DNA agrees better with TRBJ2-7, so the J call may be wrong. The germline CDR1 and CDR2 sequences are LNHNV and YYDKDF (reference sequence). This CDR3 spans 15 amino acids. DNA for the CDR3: TGTGCCACCAGCAGAGATCCAGCTAGCTCCTACGAGCAGTACTTC. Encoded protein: CATSRDPASSYEQYF.

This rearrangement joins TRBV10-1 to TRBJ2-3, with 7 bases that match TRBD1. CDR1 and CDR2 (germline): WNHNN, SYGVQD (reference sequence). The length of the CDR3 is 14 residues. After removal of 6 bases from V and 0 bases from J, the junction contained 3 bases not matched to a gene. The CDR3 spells CASRGDSSTDTQYF. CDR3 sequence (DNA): TGCGCCAGCAGGGGGGACAGCAGCACAGATACGCAGTATTTT.

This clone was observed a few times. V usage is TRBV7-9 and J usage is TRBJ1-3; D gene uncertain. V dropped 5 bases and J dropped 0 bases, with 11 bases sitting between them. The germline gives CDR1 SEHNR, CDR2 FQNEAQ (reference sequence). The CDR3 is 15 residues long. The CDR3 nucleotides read TGTGCCAGCAGCACAAACAGCCTCTCTGGAAACACCATATATTTT. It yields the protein CASSTNSLSGNTIYF.

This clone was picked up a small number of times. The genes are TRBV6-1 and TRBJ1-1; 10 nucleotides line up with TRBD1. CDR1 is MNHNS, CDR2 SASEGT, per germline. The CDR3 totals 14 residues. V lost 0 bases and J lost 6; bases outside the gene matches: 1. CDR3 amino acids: CASSEADRGSEAFF. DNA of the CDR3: TGTGCCAGCAGTGAAGCGGACAGGGGGTCTGAAGCTTTCTTT.

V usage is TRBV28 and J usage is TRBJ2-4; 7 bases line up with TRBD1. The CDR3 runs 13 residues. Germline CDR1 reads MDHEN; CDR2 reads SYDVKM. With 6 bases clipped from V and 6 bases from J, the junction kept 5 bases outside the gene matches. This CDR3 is CASRTGTVNIQYF. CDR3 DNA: TGTGCCAGCAGGACAGGGACGGTAAACATTCAGTACTTC.

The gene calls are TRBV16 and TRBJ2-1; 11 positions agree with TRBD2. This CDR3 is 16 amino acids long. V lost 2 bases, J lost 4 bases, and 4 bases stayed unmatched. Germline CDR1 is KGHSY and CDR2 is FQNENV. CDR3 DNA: TGTGCCAGCAGCCAACTGACTAGCGGGACTTACAATGAGCAGTTCTTC. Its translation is CASSQLTSGTYNEQFF. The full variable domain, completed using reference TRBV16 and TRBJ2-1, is GEEVAQTPKHLVRGEGQKAKLYCAPIKGHSYVFWYQQVLKNEFKFLISFQNENVFDETGMPKERFSAKCLPNSPCSLEIQATKLEDSAVYFCASSQLTSGTYNEQFFGPGTRLTVL.

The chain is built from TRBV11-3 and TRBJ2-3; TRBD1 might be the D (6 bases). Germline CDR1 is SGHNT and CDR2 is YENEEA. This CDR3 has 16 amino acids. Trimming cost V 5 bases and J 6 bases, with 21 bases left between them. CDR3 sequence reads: CASSPLGAVTLDTQYF. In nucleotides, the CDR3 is TGTGCCAGCAGCCCCTTGGGGGCGGTTACTCTGGATACGCAGTATTTT.

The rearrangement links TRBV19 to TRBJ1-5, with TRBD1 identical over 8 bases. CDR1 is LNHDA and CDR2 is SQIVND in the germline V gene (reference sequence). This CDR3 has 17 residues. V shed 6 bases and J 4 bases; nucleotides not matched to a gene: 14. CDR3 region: CASRLDRNRGRNQPQHF. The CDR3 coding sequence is TGTGCCAGTAGACTCGACCGGAACAGGGGGAGGAATCAGCCCCAGCATTTT.

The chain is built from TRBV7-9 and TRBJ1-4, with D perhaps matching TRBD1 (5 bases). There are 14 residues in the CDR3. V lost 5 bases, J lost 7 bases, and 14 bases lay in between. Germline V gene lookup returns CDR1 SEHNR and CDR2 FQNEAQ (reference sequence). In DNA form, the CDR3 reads TGTGCCAGCAGCCTTGCAAGGGGTGTTGAAAAACTGTTTTTT. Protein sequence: CASSLARGVEKLFF.

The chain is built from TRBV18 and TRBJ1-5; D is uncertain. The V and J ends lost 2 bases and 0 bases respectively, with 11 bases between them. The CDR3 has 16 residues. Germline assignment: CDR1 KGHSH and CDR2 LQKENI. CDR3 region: CASSPAGGYSNQPQHF. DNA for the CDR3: TGTGCCAGCTCACCAGCGGGCGGTTATAGCAATCAGCCCCAGCATTTT.

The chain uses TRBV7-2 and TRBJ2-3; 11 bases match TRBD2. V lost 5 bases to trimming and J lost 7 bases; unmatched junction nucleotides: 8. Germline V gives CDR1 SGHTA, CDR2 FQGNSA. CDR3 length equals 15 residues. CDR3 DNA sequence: TGTGCCAGCAGCGGAACTAGCGGGAGCCCTAATACGCAGTATTTT. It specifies CASSGTSGSPNTQYF.

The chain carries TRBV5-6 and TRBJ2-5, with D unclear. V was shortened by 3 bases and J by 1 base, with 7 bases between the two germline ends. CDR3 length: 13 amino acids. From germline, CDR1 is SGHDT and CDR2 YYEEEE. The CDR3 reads CASSSAGQETQYF. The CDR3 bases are TGTGCCAGCAGCTCAGCAGGCCAAGAGACCCAGTACTTC.

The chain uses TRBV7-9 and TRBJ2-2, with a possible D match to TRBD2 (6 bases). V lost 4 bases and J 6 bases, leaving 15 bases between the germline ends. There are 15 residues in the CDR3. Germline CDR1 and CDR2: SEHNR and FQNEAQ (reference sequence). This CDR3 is CASSSHAPGAGELFF. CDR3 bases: TGTGCCAGCAGCTCCCATGCCCCGGGGGCCGGGGAGCTGTTTTTT.

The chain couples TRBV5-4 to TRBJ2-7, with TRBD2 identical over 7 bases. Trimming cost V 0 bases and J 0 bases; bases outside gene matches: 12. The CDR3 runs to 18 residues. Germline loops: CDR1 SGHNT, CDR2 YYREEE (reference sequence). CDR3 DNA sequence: TGTGCCAGCAGCTTGGTTGGTGGTAGCGGGTGGTACTCCTACGAGCAGTACTTC. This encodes CASSLVGGSGWYSYEQYF.

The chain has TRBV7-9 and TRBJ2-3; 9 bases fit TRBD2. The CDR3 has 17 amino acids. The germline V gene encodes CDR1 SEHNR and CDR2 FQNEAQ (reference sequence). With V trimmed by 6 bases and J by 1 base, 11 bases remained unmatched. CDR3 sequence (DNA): TGTGCCAGCAGTATCTTAGCGGGAGTATTGGGCACAGATACGCAGTATTTT. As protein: CASSILAGVLGTDTQYF.

The CDR3 loop reads CASSEASVLYEQYF. As DNA, the CDR3 is TGTGCCAGCAGTGAAGCTTCGGTGTTGTACGAGCAGTACTTC. The chain couples TRBV6-1 to TRBJ2-7; D unclear. Trimming cost V 0 bases and J 4 bases, with 10 bases left between them. This CDR3 has 14 residues. Germline assignment: CDR1 MNHNS and CDR2 SASEGT.

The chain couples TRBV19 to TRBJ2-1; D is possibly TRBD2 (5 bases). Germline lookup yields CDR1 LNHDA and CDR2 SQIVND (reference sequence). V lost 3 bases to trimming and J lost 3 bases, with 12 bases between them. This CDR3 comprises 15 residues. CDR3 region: CASSIGETLYNEQFF. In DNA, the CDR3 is TGTGCCAGTAGTATCGGGGAGACTCTCTACAATGAGCAGTTCTTC.

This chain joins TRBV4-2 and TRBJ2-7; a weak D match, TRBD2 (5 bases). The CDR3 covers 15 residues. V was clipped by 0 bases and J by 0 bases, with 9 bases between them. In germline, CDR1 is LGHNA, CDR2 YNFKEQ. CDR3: CASSQDPRDSYEQYF. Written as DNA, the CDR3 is TGTGCCAGCAGCCAAGACCCCCGGGACTCCTACGAGCAGTACTTC.

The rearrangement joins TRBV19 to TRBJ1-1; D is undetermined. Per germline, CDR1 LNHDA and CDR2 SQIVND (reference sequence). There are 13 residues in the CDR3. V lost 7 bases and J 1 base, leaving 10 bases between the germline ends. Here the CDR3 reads CASNFNENTEAFF. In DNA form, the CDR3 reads TGTGCCAGTAACTTCAATGAGAACACTGAAGCTTTCTTT.

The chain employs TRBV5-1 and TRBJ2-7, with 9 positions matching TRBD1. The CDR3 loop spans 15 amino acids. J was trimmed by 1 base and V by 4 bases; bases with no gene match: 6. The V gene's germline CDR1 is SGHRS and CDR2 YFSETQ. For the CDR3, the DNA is TGCGCCAGCAGCCCGGGGACAGGGAGGTCCTACGAGCAGTACTTC. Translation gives CASSPGTGRSYEQYF.

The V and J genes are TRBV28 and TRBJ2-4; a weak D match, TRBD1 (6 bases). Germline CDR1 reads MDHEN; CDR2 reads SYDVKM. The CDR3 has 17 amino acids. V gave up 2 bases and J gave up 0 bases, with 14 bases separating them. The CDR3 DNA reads TGTGCCAGCAGTTTAGGGGGACATCTCCTAGCCAAAAACATTCAGTACTTC. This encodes CASSLGGHLLAKNIQYF.

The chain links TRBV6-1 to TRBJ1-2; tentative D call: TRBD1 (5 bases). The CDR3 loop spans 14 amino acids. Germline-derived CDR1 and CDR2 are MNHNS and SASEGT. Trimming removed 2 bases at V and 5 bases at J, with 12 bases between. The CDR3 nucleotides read TGTGCCAGCAGTGAACCGGAGGGGTGGTATGGCTACACCTTC. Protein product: CASSEPEGWYGYTF.

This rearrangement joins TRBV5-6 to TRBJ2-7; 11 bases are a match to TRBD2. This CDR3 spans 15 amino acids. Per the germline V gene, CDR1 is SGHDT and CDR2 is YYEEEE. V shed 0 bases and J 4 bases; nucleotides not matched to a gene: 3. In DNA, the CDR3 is TGTGCCAGCAGCTTGGGGTTAGCGGGAGGGTACGAGCAGTACTTC. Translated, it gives CASSLGLAGGYEQYF.

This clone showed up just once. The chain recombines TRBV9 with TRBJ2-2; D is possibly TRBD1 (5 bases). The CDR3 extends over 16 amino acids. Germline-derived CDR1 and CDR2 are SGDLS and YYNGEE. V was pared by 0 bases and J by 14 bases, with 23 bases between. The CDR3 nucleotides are TGTGCCAGCAGCGTAGATATCGGTGGGGCAGGTAAGAAACTGTTTTTT. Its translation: CASSVDIGGAGKKLFF. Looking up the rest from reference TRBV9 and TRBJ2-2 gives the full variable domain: DSGVTQTPKHLITATGQRVTLRCSPRSGDLSVYWYQQSLDQGLQFLIQYYNGEERAKGNILERFSAQQFPDLHSELNLSSLELGDSALYFCASSVDIGGAGKKLFFGEGSRLTVL.

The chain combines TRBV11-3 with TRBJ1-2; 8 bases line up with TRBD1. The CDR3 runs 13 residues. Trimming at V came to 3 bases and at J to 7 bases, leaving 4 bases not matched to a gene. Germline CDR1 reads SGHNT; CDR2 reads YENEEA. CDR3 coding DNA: TGTGCCAGCAGCTTCGGACAGGGAGGTGGCTACACCTTC. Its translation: CASSFGQGGGYTF.

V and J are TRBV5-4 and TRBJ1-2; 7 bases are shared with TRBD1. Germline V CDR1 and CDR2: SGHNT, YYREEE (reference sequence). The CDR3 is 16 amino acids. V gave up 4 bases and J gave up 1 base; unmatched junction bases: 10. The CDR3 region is CASSRGQAQINYGYTF. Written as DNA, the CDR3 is TGTGCCAGCAGCCGAGGACAGGCCCAAATTAACTATGGCTACACCTTC.

CDR3 bases: TGTGCCAGCACCCCGGACTGGATAAGGACTGAAGCTTTCTTT. It is translated as CASTPDWIRTEAFF. The chain uses TRBV9 and TRBJ1-1, with unresolved D. The V end was cut by 6 bases, the J end by 5 bases, with 17 bases between. From germline, CDR1 is SGDLS and CDR2 YYNGEE. The CDR3 has 14 amino acids.